This paragraph reports one TCR beta chain. The sample originates from a study of T cell changes during pregnancy in multiple sclerosis. This CDR3 region has 14 residues. Trimming took 5 bases from V and 4 from J, leaving 12 bases between them. CDR1 and CDR2 from the germline V gene are MNHEY and SMNVEV (reference sequence). Using immunoSEQ multiplex PCR, the repertoire was profiled, and TCRdb retains in-frame clones only, with some absent. The data hold tens of thousands of clones, with roughly 91% observed a single time. The TCR was taken from a female donor in good health, enrolled as a control in a pregnancy study. The material was peripheral blood, obtained in the third trimester of pregnancy. The rearrangement links TRBV27 to TRBJ1-5; D is undetermined. CDR3 residues: CASSLLSGNQPQHF. In DNA form, the CDR3 reads TGTGCCAGCAGTCTCCTGTCCGGGAATCAGCCCCAGCATTTT.